This is a list of T cell receptor beta chains from one sample in a study. From the 5' RACE reads, TCRdb called clonotypes with MiXCR, one entry per CDR3 protein. The sample consists of tens of thousands of distinct CDR3 sequences, about 29% of them appearing once. The sequencing input was tumor-infiltrating memory CD4+ T cells sorted from the breast tumor. The receptors were gathered from a female donor with breast cancer. The CDR3 runs from the conserved cysteine through the conserved F or W. Each record gives: clone size, D gene, V gene, J gene, CDR3 protein, CDR3 DNA. A D gene is named only where the DNA matches it firmly. Clone size appears in some rows only: once, few, many, or a class for an expanded clone.

>few|NA|TRBV12-3/TRBV12-4|TRBJ2-5
CASRNLKNQETQYF
TGTGCCAGCCGGAATCTCAAAAACCAAGAGACCCAGTACTTC
>NA|NA|TRBV12-3/TRBV12-4|TRBJ1-1
CASSAPGLRPEAFF
TGTGCCAGCAGTGCCCCAGGGCTCCGACCTGAAGCTTTCTTT
>NA|NA|TRBV18|TRBJ2-5
CASSPPGQETQYF
TGTGCCAGCTCACCACCCGGACAAGAGACCCAGTACTTC
>NA|TRBD1|TRBV4-3|TRBJ1-1
CASSQDGGTGGAYTEAFF
TGCGCCAGCAGCCAAGATGGAGGGACAGGGGGCGCGTACACTGAAGCTTTCTTT
>NA|NA|TRBV3-1|TRBJ2-5
CASSRMVGRDGETQYF
TGTGCCAGCAGCCGTATGGTAGGCAGGGACGGCGAGACCCAGTACTTC
>few|NA|TRBV5-1|TRBJ1-2
CASSLRDGSYGYTF
TGCGCCAGCAGCTTAAGGGATGGGTCCTATGGCTACACCTTC
>NA|NA|TRBV27|TRBJ2-7
CASSFRTDLGEQYF
TGTGCCAGCAGTTTCCGGACAGACCTCGGCGAGCAGTACTTC
>NA|TRBD1|TRBV12-3/TRBV12-4|TRBJ2-4
CASSRTGGAKNIQYF
TGTGCCAGCAGTAGGACAGGGGGAGCCAAAAACATTCAGTACTTC
>NA|TRBD2|TRBV13|TRBJ2-2
CASSVLTSGVSTGEPFF
TGTGCCAGCAGCGTGTTAACTAGCGGGGTTAGCACCGGGGAGCCGTTTTTT
>few|NA|TRBV20-1|TRBJ1-1
CSAIWVVNTEAFF
TGCAGTGCCATTTGGGTAGTGAACACTGAAGCTTTCTTT
>NA|TRBD1|TRBV24-1|TRBJ2-2
CATSNFGTGANTGELFF
TGTGCCACCAGTAATTTCGGGACAGGGGCGAACACCGGGGAGCTGTTTTTT
>medium-sized|NA|TRBV6-5|TRBJ1-1
CASSYAMNTEAFF
TGTGCCAGCAGTTACGCGATGAACACTGAAGCTTTCTTT
>NA|NA|TRBV20-1|TRBJ2-5
CSPQGYEKETQYF
TGCAGTCCACAGGGATACGAAAAGGAGACCCAGTACTTC
>NA|NA|TRBV9|TRBJ1-4
CASSTGINEKLFF
TGTGCCAGCAGCACAGGGATTAATGAAAAACTGTTTTTT